This TCR beta chain originates from a study of glioma-infiltrating T cells after dendritic cell vaccination. The protocol was immunoSEQ multiplex PCR, while the TCRdb copy is restricted to in-frame clones and leaves out a portion. Counted here are more than 95,000 clones, roughly 76% occurring once; the ten biggest clones make up roughly 12%. J was trimmed by 0 bases and V by 2 bases; bases with no gene match: 10. Germline V gene data show CDR1 as SGHRS and CDR2 as YFSETQ. The CDR3 is 18 residues long. The chain joins TRBV5-1 to TRBJ1-3; 8 bases align to TRBD1. The receptor comes from a human donor with glioblastoma. Sequenced material: blood, taken before dendritic cell vaccination. For the CDR3, the DNA is TGCGCCAGCAGCTTTGACAGGGGCGGACTCCGCTCTGGAAACACCATATATTTT. This sequence encodes CASSFDRGGLRSGNTIYF.